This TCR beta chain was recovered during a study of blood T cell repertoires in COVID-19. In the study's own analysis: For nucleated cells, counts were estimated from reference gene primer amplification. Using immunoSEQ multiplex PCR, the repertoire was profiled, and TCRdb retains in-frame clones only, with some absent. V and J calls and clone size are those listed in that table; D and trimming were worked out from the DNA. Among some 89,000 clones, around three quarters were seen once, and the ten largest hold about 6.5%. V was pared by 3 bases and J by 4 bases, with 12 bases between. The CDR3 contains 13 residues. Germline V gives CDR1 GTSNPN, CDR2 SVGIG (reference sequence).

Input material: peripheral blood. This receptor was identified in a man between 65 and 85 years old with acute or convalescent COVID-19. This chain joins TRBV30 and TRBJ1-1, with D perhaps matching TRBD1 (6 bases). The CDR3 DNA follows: TGTGCCTGGAGGTCAGGGGAAGGCACTGAAGCTTTCTTT. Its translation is CAWRSGEGTEAFF.